The T cell receptor beta chain under discussion was sequenced for a study of blood T cell repertoires in COVID-19. Original data processing: Scientists estimated how many nucleated cells there were by amplifying reference gene primers. TCRdb keeps only in-frame clones here, not all; method: immunoSEQ multiplex PCR. That table is the source of V, J and clone size, and D and trimming were worked out from the DNA. The repertoire has 80,000 to 100,000 clones, 90% to 95% of them found once; the top ten carry more than 4%. The V gene's germline CDR1 is LNHDA and CDR2 SQIVND (reference sequence). J was trimmed by 5 bases and V by 3 bases; bases with no gene match: 5. The CDR3 loop spans 14 amino acids. This clone was detected only once.

This clonotype originated in a human donor with active COVID-19. The donor label of this sample is uncertain. The material sequenced was peripheral blood. V and J are TRBV19 and TRBJ2-5, with 8 bases that match TRBD1. The CDR3 is CASSMRTGWETQYF. In DNA form, the CDR3 reads TGTGCCAGTAGTATGAGGACAGGGTGGGAGACCCAGTACTTC.